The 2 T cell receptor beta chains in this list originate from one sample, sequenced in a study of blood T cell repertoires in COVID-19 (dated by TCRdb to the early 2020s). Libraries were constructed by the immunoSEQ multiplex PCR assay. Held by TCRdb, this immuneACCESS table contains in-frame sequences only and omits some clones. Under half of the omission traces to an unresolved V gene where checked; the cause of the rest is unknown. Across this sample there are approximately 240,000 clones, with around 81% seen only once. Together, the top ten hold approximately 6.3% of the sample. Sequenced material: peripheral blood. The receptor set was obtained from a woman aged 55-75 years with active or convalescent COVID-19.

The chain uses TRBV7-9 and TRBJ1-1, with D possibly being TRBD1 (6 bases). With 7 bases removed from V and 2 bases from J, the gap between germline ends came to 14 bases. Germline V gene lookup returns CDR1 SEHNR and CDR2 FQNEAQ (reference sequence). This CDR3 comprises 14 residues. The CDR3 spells CASKRQEGNTEAFF. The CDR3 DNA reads TGTGCCAGCAAAAGACAGGAAGGAAACACTGAAGCTTTCTTT.

The CDR3 region is CASSLVTSTDTQYF. In DNA form, the CDR3 reads TGTGCCAGCAGCTTAGTTACTAGCACAGATACGCAGTATTTT. This sequence joins TRBV11-2 and TRBJ2-3; D remains unclear. The germline CDR1 and CDR2 sequences are SGHAT and FQNNGV. The V end was cut by 1 base, the J end by 0 bases, with 5 bases between. The CDR3 has 14 residues.